A selection of T cell receptor beta chains follows, all from one sample in a study of immune heterogeneity within non-small cell lung tumors. TCRdb itself ran the multiplex PCR reads through MiXCR, one entry per CDR3 protein. This table holds 2,500 or so distinct CDR3 sequences, 26% found once. Sequenced input: lung tumor tissue. The origin of the receptors is a man over 45 with non-small cell lung cancer. Each CDR3 is given with its conserved first and last residue. A D gene is named only where the DNA matches it firmly. Size tells how often a clone was seen (once, few, many) or the class of an expanded clone, and some rows leave it out.

J gene: TRBJ2-7
V gene: TRBV3-1
clone size: -
D gene: TRBD2
CDR3 protein: CASSQDRGGKPYEQYF
CDR3 DNA: TGTGCCAGCAGCCAAGATCGCGGGGGTAAACCCTACGAGCAGTACTTC

J gene: TRBJ2-3
V gene: TRBV5-5
clone size: few
D gene: -
CDR3 protein: CASTQTVWGTDTQYF
CDR3 DNA: TGTGCCAGCACACAGACCGTTTGGGGCACAGATACGCAGTATTTT

J gene: TRBJ1-2
V gene: TRBV28
clone size: medium-sized
D gene: -
CDR3 protein: CASRGLGYGYTF
CDR3 DNA: TGTGCCAGCAGGGGACTGGGCTATGGCTACACCTTC

J gene: TRBJ1-5
V gene: TRBV28
clone size: medium-sized
D gene: -
CDR3 protein: CASSLYGNQPQHF
CDR3 DNA: TGTGCCAGCAGCCTGTACGGCAATCAGCCCCAGCATTTT

J gene: TRBJ2-2
V gene: TRBV27
clone size: medium-sized
D gene: -
CDR3 protein: CASSPGYPGELFF
CDR3 DNA: TGTGCCAGCAGTCCGGGGTACCCCGGGGAGCTGTTTTTT

J gene: TRBJ1-2
V gene: TRBV15
clone size: -
D gene: TRBD1
CDR3 protein: CATSLPTGYNYGYTF
CDR3 DNA: TGTGCCACCAGCTTACCGACAGGGTATAACTATGGCTACACCTTC

J gene: TRBJ2-3
V gene: TRBV5-1
clone size: many
D gene: -
CDR3 protein: CASTDSLNTQYF
CDR3 DNA: TGCGCCAGCACGGACAGTTTGAATACGCAGTATTTT

J gene: TRBJ2-7
V gene: TRBV29-1
clone size: medium-sized
D gene: -
CDR3 protein: CSVENDDQGSYEQYF
CDR3 DNA: TGCAGCGTTGAGAACGATGACCAGGGGTCCTACGAGCAGTACTTC

J gene: TRBJ1-2
V gene: TRBV19
clone size: large
D gene: TRBD1
CDR3 protein: CASRGTGTVYGYTF
CDR3 DNA: TGTGCCAGTAGGGGGACAGGGACGGTCTATGGCTACACCTTC

J gene: TRBJ2-7
V gene: TRBV3-1
clone size: medium-sized
D gene: -
CDR3 protein: CASSQEVEGRGIEQYF
CDR3 DNA: TGTGCCAGCAGCCAAGAAGTAGAGGGCAGGGGCATCGAGCAGTACTTC

J gene: TRBJ2-6
V gene: TRBV19
clone size: few
D gene: TRBD1
CDR3 protein: CASSPGQGNGANVLTF
CDR3 DNA: TGTGCCAGTAGTCCTGGACAGGGGAACGGGGCCAACGTCCTGACTTTC

J gene: TRBJ2-7
V gene: TRBV4-1
clone size: medium-sized
D gene: TRBD2
CDR3 protein: CASSQDRLAVPPYEQYF
CDR3 DNA: TGCGCCAGCAGCCAAGATAGGCTAGCGGTTCCCCCCTACGAGCAGTACTTC

J gene: TRBJ1-1
V gene: TRBV3-1
clone size: many
D gene: TRBD1
CDR3 protein: CASSSTGPEAFF
CDR3 DNA: TGTGCCAGCAGCTCGACAGGGCCTGAAGCTTTCTTT

J gene: TRBJ1-2
V gene: TRBV28
clone size: medium-sized
D gene: -
CDR3 protein: CASSLSPDRPSLWTF
CDR3 DNA: TGTGCCAGCAGTTTAAGCCCAGACAGACCCTCCCTGTGGACCTTC

J gene: TRBJ2-3
V gene: TRBV11-2
clone size: medium-sized
D gene: -
CDR3 protein: CASSSPRTDTQYF
CDR3 DNA: TGTGCCAGCAGCTCCCCACGCACAGATACGCAGTATTTT

J gene: TRBJ2-1
V gene: TRBV27
clone size: -
D gene: TRBD2
CDR3 protein: CASSARLARWHEQFF
CDR3 DNA: TGTGCCAGCAGTGCTCGACTAGCGCGGTGGCATGAGCAGTTCTTC

J gene: TRBJ1-2
V gene: TRBV7-9
clone size: medium-sized
D gene: -
CDR3 protein: CASSVSQGPGGYTF
CDR3 DNA: TGTGCCAGCAGCGTTAGTCAGGGGCCGGGAGGCTACACCTTC

J gene: TRBJ1-5
V gene: TRBV2
clone size: hyperexpanded
D gene: TRBD1
CDR3 protein: CASSEALRTGGSNQPQHF
CDR3 DNA: TGTGCCAGCAGTGAAGCGCTTCGGACAGGGGGAAGCAATCAGCCCCAGCATTTT

J gene: TRBJ2-4
V gene: TRBV20-1
clone size: many
D gene: TRBD2
CDR3 protein: CSAPSPGTSPVF
CDR3 DNA: TGCAGTGCTCCCTCCCCCGGGACTAGTCCTGTCTTC

J gene: TRBJ2-1
V gene: TRBV4-1
clone size: medium-sized
D gene: -
CDR3 protein: CASSHPTNEQFF
CDR3 DNA: TGCGCCAGCAGCCACCCTACGAATGAGCAGTTCTTC

J gene: TRBJ2-7
V gene: TRBV9
clone size: -
D gene: -
CDR3 protein: CASSVEDGRRQYF
CDR3 DNA: TGTGCCAGCAGCGTAGAGGACGGCCGGCGGCAGTACTTC

J gene: TRBJ1-4
V gene: TRBV6-1
clone size: medium-sized
D gene: -
CDR3 protein: CASSPGVANEKLFF
CDR3 DNA: TGTGCCAGCAGCCCGGGGGTGGCTAATGAAAAACTGTTTTTT

J gene: TRBJ1-1
V gene: TRBV6-1
clone size: -
D gene: TRBD1
CDR3 protein: CASSERAGGIEAFF
CDR3 DNA: TGTGCCAGCAGTGAAAGGGCAGGGGGCATTGAAGCTTTCTTT

J gene: TRBJ2-7
V gene: TRBV20-1
clone size: -
D gene: -
CDR3 protein: CSAIPPDRPYEQYF
CDR3 DNA: TGCAGTGCTATTCCCCCCGACAGACCATACGAGCAGTACTTC

J gene: TRBJ1-2
V gene: TRBV18
clone size: medium-sized
D gene: TRBD1
CDR3 protein: CASSQGQGDGYTF
CDR3 DNA: TGTGCCAGCTCACAAGGACAGGGGGATGGCTACACCTTC

J gene: TRBJ2-1
V gene: TRBV5-5
clone size: -
D gene: -
CDR3 protein: CASNLVGDNEQFF
CDR3 DNA: TGTGCCAGCAACTTGGTAGGGGACAATGAGCAGTTCTTC

J gene: TRBJ2-7
V gene: TRBV10-3
clone size: -
D gene: TRBD1
CDR3 protein: CAISESGQGAVEQYF
CDR3 DNA: TGTGCCATCAGTGAGTCGGGACAGGGGGCGGTAGAGCAGTACTTC

J gene: TRBJ2-6
V gene: TRBV9
clone size: -
D gene: -
CDR3 protein: CASSVIPGGANVLTF
CDR3 DNA: TGTGCCAGCAGCGTGATCCCGGGGGGGGCCAACGTCCTGACTTTC

J gene: TRBJ2-7
V gene: TRBV25-1
clone size: medium-sized
D gene: -
CDR3 protein: CASSEPQGIGEQYF
CDR3 DNA: TGTGCCAGCAGTGAACCCCAGGGTATCGGCGAGCAGTACTTC

J gene: TRBJ2-7
V gene: TRBV28
clone size: medium-sized
D gene: TRBD1
CDR3 protein: CASSLFSGGVYEQYF
CDR3 DNA: TGTGCCAGCAGTTTGTTCTCAGGGGGCGTCTACGAGCAGTACTTC

J gene: TRBJ2-3
V gene: TRBV25-1
clone size: -
D gene: -
CDR3 protein: CASSRGDTQYF
CDR3 DNA: TGTGCCAGCAGTAGGGGAGATACGCAGTATTTT

J gene: TRBJ2-3
V gene: TRBV28
clone size: many
D gene: TRBD2
CDR3 protein: CASSTTPLAVLTDTQYF
CDR3 DNA: TGTGCCAGCAGCACTACCCCCCTAGCGGTTCTCACAGATACGCAGTATTTT

J gene: TRBJ2-7
V gene: TRBV6-1
clone size: medium-sized
D gene: -
CDR3 protein: CASSHPWRGSSYEQYF
CDR3 DNA: TGTGCCAGCAGTCACCCATGGCGCGGATCTTCCTACGAGCAGTACTTC

J gene: TRBJ2-7
V gene: TRBV6-2/TRBV6-3
clone size: medium-sized
D gene: TRBD2
CDR3 protein: CASRRDYRKSYEQYF
CDR3 DNA: TGTGCCAGCAGACGGGACTACCGAAAATCCTACGAGCAGTACTTC

J gene: TRBJ1-1
V gene: TRBV4-1
clone size: large
D gene: -
CDR3 protein: CASSQEGRHRGGTEAFF
CDR3 DNA: TGCGCCAGCAGCCAAGAAGGCAGACATAGGGGGGGCACTGAAGCTTTCTTT

J gene: TRBJ1-1
V gene: TRBV18
clone size: medium-sized
D gene: -
CDR3 protein: CASSAENTEAFF
CDR3 DNA: TGTGCCAGCTCGGCCGAGAACACTGAAGCTTTCTTT

J gene: TRBJ2-7
V gene: TRBV29-1
clone size: -
D gene: -
CDR3 protein: CSVESAAYEQYF
CDR3 DNA: TGCAGCGTTGAAAGCGCAGCCTACGAGCAGTACTTC

J gene: TRBJ2-3
V gene: TRBV29-1
clone size: few
D gene: -
CDR3 protein: CSVEEQALDTQYF
CDR3 DNA: TGCAGCGTTGAGGAGCAGGCCTTAGATACGCAGTATTTT

J gene: TRBJ1-1
V gene: TRBV19
clone size: medium-sized
D gene: TRBD1
CDR3 protein: CASSIDSVGTGAFF
CDR3 DNA: TGTGCCAGTAGTATAGATTCGGTTGGGACAGGGGCTTTCTTT

J gene: TRBJ1-2
V gene: TRBV4-1
clone size: few
D gene: -
CDR3 protein: CASSQVRAGANYGYTF
CDR3 DNA: TGCGCCAGCAGCCAAGTCCGGGCAGGCGCTAACTATGGCTACACCTTC

J gene: TRBJ2-2
V gene: TRBV12-3/TRBV12-4
clone size: -
D gene: -
CDR3 protein: CASRPRGATNTGELFF
CDR3 DNA: TGTGCCAGCAGACCAAGGGGGGCGACGAACACCGGGGAGCTGTTTTTT

J gene: TRBJ1-1
V gene: TRBV27
clone size: -
D gene: -
CDR3 protein: CASHRPGGAGSSFF
CDR3 DNA: TGTGCCAGCCACAGGCCTGGGGGCGCGGGTTCGTCTTTCTTT

J gene: TRBJ2-2
V gene: TRBV7-8
clone size: medium-sized
D gene: -
CDR3 protein: CASSLEALASNTGELFF
CDR3 DNA: TGTGCCAGCAGCTTAGAAGCCCTTGCTTCTAACACCGGGGAGCTGTTTTTT

J gene: TRBJ1-1
V gene: TRBV19
clone size: medium-sized
D gene: TRBD1
CDR3 protein: CASSSTGTTEAFF
CDR3 DNA: TGTGCCAGTAGTTCGACAGGGACCACTGAAGCTTTCTTT

J gene: TRBJ2-3
V gene: TRBV29-1
clone size: many
D gene: TRBD1
CDR3 protein: CSVDKGRDRASDTQYF
CDR3 DNA: TGCAGCGTTGATAAGGGAAGGGACAGGGCTTCAGATACGCAGTATTTT

J gene: TRBJ2-3
V gene: TRBV27
clone size: -
D gene: -
CDR3 protein: CASSLTSTDTQYF
CDR3 DNA: TGTGCCAGCAGTTTAACTAGCACAGATACGCAGTATTTT

J gene: TRBJ2-3
V gene: TRBV2
clone size: medium-sized
D gene: -
CDR3 protein: CASSERDGTQYF
CDR3 DNA: TGTGCCAGCAGTGAAAGGGACGGGACGCAGTATTTT

J gene: TRBJ2-1
V gene: TRBV5-1
clone size: medium-sized
D gene: -
CDR3 protein: CASRFSYNEQFF
CDR3 DNA: TGCGCCAGCAGGTTCAGCTACAATGAGCAGTTCTTC

J gene: TRBJ2-4
V gene: TRBV5-8
clone size: -
D gene: -
CDR3 protein: CASSLDLDRKNIQYF
CDR3 DNA: TGTGCCAGCAGCCTGGACCTGGACCGGAAAAACATTCAGTACTTC

J gene: TRBJ2-1
V gene: TRBV19
clone size: once
D gene: -
CDR3 protein: CASSPPEGAFYNEQFF
CDR3 DNA: TGTGCCAGTAGTCCCCCGGAGGGGGCATTTTACAATGAGCAGTTCTTC

J gene: TRBJ2-6
V gene: TRBV7-8
clone size: -
D gene: -
CDR3 protein: CASSLVRSSGANVLTF
CDR3 DNA: TGTGCCAGCAGCTTAGTTAGGAGCTCTGGGGCCAACGTCCTGACTTTC

J gene: TRBJ2-1
V gene: TRBV6-2/TRBV6-3
clone size: many
D gene: -
CDR3 protein: CASSYGVRNEQFF
CDR3 DNA: TGTGCCAGCAGTTACGGGGTTCGCAATGAGCAGTTCTTC

J gene: TRBJ1-1
V gene: TRBV5-6
clone size: few
D gene: -
CDR3 protein: CASSLGFNTEAFF
CDR3 DNA: TGTGCCAGCAGCTTGGGTTTTAACACTGAAGCTTTCTTT